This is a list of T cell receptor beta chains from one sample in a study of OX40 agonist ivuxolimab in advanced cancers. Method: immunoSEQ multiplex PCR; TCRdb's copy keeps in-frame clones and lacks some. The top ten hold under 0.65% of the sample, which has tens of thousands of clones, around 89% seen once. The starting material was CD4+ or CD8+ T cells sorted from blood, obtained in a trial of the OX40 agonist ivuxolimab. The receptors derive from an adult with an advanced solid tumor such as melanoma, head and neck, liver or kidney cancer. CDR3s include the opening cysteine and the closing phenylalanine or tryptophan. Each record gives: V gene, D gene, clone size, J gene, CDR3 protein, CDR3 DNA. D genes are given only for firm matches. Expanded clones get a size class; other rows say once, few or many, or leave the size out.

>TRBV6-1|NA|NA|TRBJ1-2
CASSEDYGYTF
TGTGCCAGCAGTGAAGACTATGGCTACACCTTC
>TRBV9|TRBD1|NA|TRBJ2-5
CASSAGDRVAQETQYF
TGTGCCAGCAGCGCCGGGGACAGGGTGGCCCAAGAGACCCAGTACTTC
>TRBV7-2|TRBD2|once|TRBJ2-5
CASSVLAGKETQYF
TGTGCCAGCAGCGTACTAGCGGGTAAAGAGACCCAGTACTTC
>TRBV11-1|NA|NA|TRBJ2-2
CASSLSLAIGFNTGELFF
TGTGCCAGCAGCTTAAGTCTAGCGATTGGATTCAACACCGGGGAGCTGTTTTTT
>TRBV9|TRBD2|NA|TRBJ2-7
CASSVGAGVYEQYF
TGTGCCAGCAGCGTAGGAGCGGGAGTATACGAGCAGTACTTC
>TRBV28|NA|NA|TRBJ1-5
CASSFNRNLHF
TGTGCCAGCAGTTTTAACAGGAATTTGCATTTT
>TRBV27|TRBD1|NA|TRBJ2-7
CASRGQGGYEQYF
TGTGCCAGCAGAGGACAGGGCGGCTACGAGCAGTACTTC
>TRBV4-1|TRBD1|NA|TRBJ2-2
CASNRGQVDGELFF
TGCGCCAGCAATAGGGGACAGGTCGACGGGGAGCTGTTTTTT
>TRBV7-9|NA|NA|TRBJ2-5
CASSSARGETQYF
TGTGCCAGCAGCTCTGCGCGAGGGGAGACCCAGTACTTC
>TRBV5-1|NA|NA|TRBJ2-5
CASSFSGPSTQYF
TGCGCCAGCAGCTTCTCGGGCCCCTCGACCCAGTACTTC
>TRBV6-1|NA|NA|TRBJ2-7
CASSDAGLSFEYF
TGTGCCAGCAGTGATGCGGGACTCTCTTTCGAGTACTTC
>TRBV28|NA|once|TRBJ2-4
CASSFRDGLAKNIQYF
TGTGCCAGCAGTTTCCGGGACGGCCTAGCCAAAAACATTCAGTACTTC
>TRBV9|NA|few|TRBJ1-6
CASSPSPGLNSPLHF
TGTGCCAGCAGCCCTTCCCCAGGGCTTAATTCACCCCTCCACTTT
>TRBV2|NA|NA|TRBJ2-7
CASTLDRARTRSSYEQYF
TGTGCCAGCACTTTGGACCGAGCGCGAACGCGTAGCTCCTACGAGCAGTACTTC
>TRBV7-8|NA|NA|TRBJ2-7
CASSHSYYEQYF
TGTGCCAGCAGCCATAGCTACTACGAGCAGTACTTC
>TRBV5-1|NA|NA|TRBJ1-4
CASSLRAATNEKLFF
TGCGCCAGCAGCTTAAGGGCAGCAACTAATGAAAAACTGTTTTTT
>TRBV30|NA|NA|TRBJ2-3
CAWSPSTDTQYF
TGTGCCTGGAGTCCTAGCACAGATACGCAGTATTTT
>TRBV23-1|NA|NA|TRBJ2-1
CASSPAQTGFCNEQFF
TGCGCCAGCAGTCCAGCACAAACAGGATTCTGCAATGAGCAGTTCTTC
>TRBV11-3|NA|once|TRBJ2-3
CASSVDGLSTDTQYF
TGTGCCAGCAGCGTTGATGGCTTATCCACAGATACGCAGTATTTT
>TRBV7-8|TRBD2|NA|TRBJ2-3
CASSFRLAGGYSTDTQYF
TGTGCCAGCAGCTTTAGACTAGCGGGAGGGTATAGCACAGATACGCAGTATTTT
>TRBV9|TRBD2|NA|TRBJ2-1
CASSVETSGLSNEQFF
TGTGCCAGCAGCGTAGAGACTAGCGGTTTGTCCAATGAGCAGTTCTTC
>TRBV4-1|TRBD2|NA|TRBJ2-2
CASSQAPLPLLAGTELFF
TGCGCCAGCAGCCAAGCTCCGTTACCCTTACTAGCGGGAACGGAGCTGTTTTTT
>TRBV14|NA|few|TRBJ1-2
CASSQQEAAGFGYTF
TGTGCCAGCAGCCAACAGGAGGCCGCTGGTTTCGGCTACACCTTC
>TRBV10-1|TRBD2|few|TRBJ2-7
CASSRGTSGSYEQYF
TGCGCCAGCAGTCGCGGGACTAGCGGGAGCTACGAGCAGTACTTC
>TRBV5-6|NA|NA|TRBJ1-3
CASSLFSGTGTIYF
TGTGCCAGCAGCTTGTTTAGTGGAACAGGCACCATATATTTT
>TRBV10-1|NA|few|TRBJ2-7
CASSDPLEADEQYF
TGCGCCAGCAGTGACCCCCTCGAGGCGGACGAGCAGTACTTC
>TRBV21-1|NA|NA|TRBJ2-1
CASSPQAGRGRGCYNEQFF
TGTGCCAGCAGCCCCCAAGCTGGGCGCGGGAGGGGCTGCTACAATGAGCAGTTCTTC
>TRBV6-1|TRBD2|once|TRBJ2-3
CASSEEGLVSATDTQYF
TGTGCCAGCAGTGAAGAGGGACTAGTATCCGCCACAGATACGCAGTATTTT
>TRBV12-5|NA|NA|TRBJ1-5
CASGPQTEPQHF
TGTGCTAGTGGCCCCCAGACGGAGCCCCAGCATTTT
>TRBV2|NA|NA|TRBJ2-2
CASSHNTGELFF
TGTGCCAGCAGTCATAACACCGGGGAGCTGTTTTTT
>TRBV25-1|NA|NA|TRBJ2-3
CASSEGVPTDTQYF
TGTGCCAGCAGTGAAGGGGTACCCACAGATACGCAGTATTTT
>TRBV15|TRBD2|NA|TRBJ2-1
CATSFAPGLAGKGEQFF
TGTGCCACCAGCTTCGCTCCGGGACTAGCGGGAAAAGGGGAGCAGTTCTTC
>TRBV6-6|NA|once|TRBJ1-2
CASTQTWVANYGYTF
TGTGCCAGCACCCAAACGTGGGTGGCTAACTATGGCTACACCTTC
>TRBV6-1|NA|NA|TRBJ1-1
CASSEAAGDYEAFF
TGTGCCAGCAGTGAAGCTGCCGGGGACTATGAAGCTTTCTTT
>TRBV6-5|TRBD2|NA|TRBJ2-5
CASSYSRGRGETQYF
TGTGCCAGCAGTTACTCGCGGGGGAGGGGAGAGACCCAGTACTTC
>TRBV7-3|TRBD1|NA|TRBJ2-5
CASSPGTGGETQYF
TGTGCCAGCAGTCCCGGGACAGGGGGTGAGACCCAGTACTTC
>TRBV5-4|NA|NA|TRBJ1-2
CASSLQGSYGYTF
TGTGCCAGCAGCTTGCAGGGGAGCTATGGCTACACCTTC
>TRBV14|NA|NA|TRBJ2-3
CASSQDSPVGTDTQYF
TGTGCCAGCAGCCAAGATTCCCCTGTGGGCACAGATACGCAGTATTTT
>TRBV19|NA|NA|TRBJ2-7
CASSLAPSGEQYF
TGTGCCAGTAGTCTAGCCCCCTCGGGGGAGCAGTACTTC
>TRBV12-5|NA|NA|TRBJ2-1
CASRGYSYNEQFF
TGTGCTAGTCGCGGGTACTCCTACAATGAGCAGTTCTTC